The 26 T cell receptor beta chains below were found in one sample sequenced in a study of T cell changes during pregnancy in multiple sclerosis. The assay was immunoSEQ multiplex PCR, and TCRdb's table has in-frame clones only and misses some. The sample shows tens of thousands of clones, approximately 89% of them seen only once. Sequenced material: peripheral blood, taken before pregnancy. Source of these receptors: a female donor with multiple sclerosis, enrolled in a pregnancy study.

V and J are TRBV5-4 and TRBJ1-2; 7 bases match TRBD1. Unmatched junction bases numbered 4, after V lost 3 bases and J lost 2 bases. Per germline, CDR1 SGHNT and CDR2 YYREEE (reference sequence). This CDR3 region has 14 residues. Written as DNA, the CDR3 is TGTGCCAGCAGCTCCCCGGACAGGAACTATGGCTACACCTTC. It is translated as CASSSPDRNYGYTF.

The genes are TRBV6-1 and TRBJ1-1; D is possibly TRBD1 (6 bases). Germline V lookup: CDR1 MNHNS, CDR2 SASEGT. The CDR3 sequence is 15 residues long. Trimming took off 5 bases at V and 0 bases at J, with 13 bases between the two ends. The CDR3 region has the DNA TGTGCCAGCAGTATGCAGGGGCGAATGAACACTGAAGCTTTCTTT. Translated: CASSMQGRMNTEAFF.

This chain joins TRBV5-1 and TRBJ1-5; TRBD1 agrees at 8 bases. The junction had 8 bases not matched to a gene; V was cut back by 5 bases and J by 4 bases. Germline V gene sequence: CDR1 SGHRS, CDR2 YFSETQ. This CDR3 region has 15 residues. CDR3 DNA: TGCGCCAGCAGATTAGACAGGGGACCGAATCAGCCCCAGCATTTT. Protein: CASRLDRGPNQPQHF.

CDR3 amino acids: CASSHLGAGGYPTEAFF. In nucleotides, the CDR3 is TGTGCCAGCAGTCATCTGGGGGCAGGGGGTTATCCCACTGAAGCTTTCTTT. V and J are TRBV27 and TRBJ1-1, with TRBD1 matching over 7 bases. The CDR3 has 17 residues. V was pared by 5 bases and J by 4 bases, with 16 bases of the junction left unmatched. Per germline, CDR1 MNHEY and CDR2 SMNVEV (reference sequence).

The gene calls are TRBV18 and TRBJ1-5, with 8 bases fitting TRBD1. Germline loops: CDR1 KGHSH, CDR2 LQKENI. V gave up 3 bases and J gave up 0 bases; unmatched junction bases: 4. CDR3 length: 16 amino acids. CDR3 sequence: CASSPQTGASNQPQHF. CDR3 nucleotides: TGTGCCAGCTCACCCCAGACAGGGGCTAGCAATCAGCCCCAGCATTTT. Complete variable domain (other parts from reference TRBV18 and TRBJ1-5): NAGVMQNPRHLVRRRGQEARLRCSPMKGHSHVYWYRQLPEEGLKFMVYLQKENIIDESGMPKERFSAEFPKEGPSILRIQQVVRGDSAAYFCASSPQTGASNQPQHFGDGTRLSIL.

The V call is TRBV29-1, the J call TRBJ1-2; 7 bases match TRBD1. The CDR3 is 14 residues long. V shed 7 bases and J 6 bases; nucleotides not matched to a gene: 14. Looked up from germline, CDR1 is SQVTM and CDR2 is ANQGSEA. Here the CDR3 reads CSAVTQDRLNGYTF. Written as DNA, the CDR3 is TGCAGCGCCGTTACTCAGGACAGGTTGAATGGCTACACCTTC.

The chain carries TRBV19 and TRBJ1-1; D remains ambiguous. CDR3 size: 14 residues. Germline V gene sequence: CDR1 LNHDA, CDR2 SQIVND (reference sequence). Trimming removed 6 bases at V and 11 bases at J, with 22 bases between. The CDR3 DNA follows: TGTGCCAGTAGGACCCGGGAGGCCTCCGCATCGGCTTTCTTT. Translation gives CASRTREASASAFF.

This chain uses TRBV30 with TRBJ1-1; a possible D gene is TRBD1 (5 bases). V was cut by 0 bases and J by 1 base, with 6 bases left in between. In germline, CDR1 is GTSNPN, CDR2 SVGIG (reference sequence). CDR3 size: 13 residues. The CDR3 DNA sequence: TGTGCCTGGAGTGTGGGGGGGAACACTGAAGCTTTCTTT. Translation gives CAWSVGGNTEAFF.

This CDR3 reads CSVGTGGAGGANVLTF. CDR3 nucleotide sequence: TGCAGCGTCGGGACAGGGGGCGCGGGTGGGGCCAACGTCCTGACTTTC. V is TRBV29-1 and J is TRBJ2-6, with 12 bases lining up with TRBD1. With 6 bases clipped from V and 3 bases from J, the junction kept 6 bases outside the gene matches. Germline CDR1 reads SQVTM; CDR2 reads ANQGSEA. The CDR3 contains 16 residues.

This rearrangement joins TRBV2 to TRBJ1-2, with D tentatively TRBD1 (5 bases). V was shortened by 2 bases and J by 5 bases, with 12 bases between the two germline ends. CDR1 and CDR2 from the germline V gene are SNHLY and FYNNEI. CDR3 length: 14 amino acids. The CDR3 DNA sequence: TGTGCCAGCAGTGAAAGCAGGGTAGTTTATGGCTACACCTTC. This codes for CASSESRVVYGYTF.

The rearrangement joins TRBV5-5 to TRBJ2-5; D perhaps matches TRBD2 (7 bases). Trimming left V 1 base short and J 5 bases short, with 15 bases between. The germline CDR1 and CDR2 sequences are SGHKS and YYEKEE (reference sequence). The CDR3 is made up of 15 amino acids. The CDR3 reads CASSLRGGDGETQYF. The DNA of the CDR3 is TGTGCCAGCAGCTTGAGGGGGGGCGATGGGGAGACCCAGTACTTC.

The chain has TRBV5-1 and TRBJ2-2, with 11 bases fitting TRBD2. The V and J ends lost 0 bases and 0 bases, in that order; junction bases with no gene match: 4. In germline, CDR1 is SGHRS, CDR2 YFSETQ. The CDR3 runs 18 residues. The CDR3 here is CASSLGLAGTSNTGELFF. DNA for the CDR3: TGCGCCAGCAGCTTGGGACTAGCGGGGACCTCGAACACCGGGGAGCTGTTTTTT.

The gene calls are TRBV28 and TRBJ1-5, with 12 bases fitting TRBD1. CDR1 MDHEN and CDR2 SYDVKM come from the germline V gene. The CDR3 has 18 residues. J lost 0 bases, V lost 5 bases, and 8 bases had no gene match. The chain's CDR3 is CASSPGTGGISSNQPQHF. DNA for the CDR3: TGTGCCAGCAGTCCGGGGACAGGGGGCATCAGTAGCAATCAGCCCCAGCATTTT. Supplemented by reference TRBV28 and TRBJ1-5, the full variable domain reads DVKVTQSSRYLVKRTGEKVFLECVQDMDHENMFWYRQDPGLGLRLIYFSYDVKMKEKGDIPEGYSVSREKKERFSLILESASTNQTSMYLCASSPGTGGISSNQPQHFGDGTRLSIL.

The V gene is TRBV7-3, the J gene TRBJ2-1; 8 nucleotides line up with TRBD2. J was trimmed by 0 bases and V by 4 bases; bases with no gene match: 2. This CDR3 is built from 15 residues. Germline V gene lookup returns CDR1 SGHTA and CDR2 FQGTGA. The CDR3 is CASSSSGGSYNEQFF. DNA of the CDR3: TGTGCCAGCAGCTCCAGCGGGGGCTCCTACAATGAGCAGTTCTTC.

The chain couples TRBV11-2 to TRBJ1-1, with D tentatively TRBD1 (5 bases). The germline V gene has CDR1 SGHAT and CDR2 FQNNGV. The length of the CDR3 is 15 residues. V was trimmed by 0 bases and J by 8 bases, leaving 16 bases between them. CDR3 sequence reads: CASSLEWRLEGEAFF. DNA for the CDR3: TGTGCCAGCAGCTTAGAGTGGCGGTTGGAGGGGGAAGCTTTCTTT.

The rearrangement uses TRBV5-4 and TRBJ1-4, with D maybe TRBD1 (5 bases). V was shortened by 4 bases and J by 7 bases, with 8 bases between the two germline ends. Germline lookup yields CDR1 SGHNT and CDR2 YYREEE (reference sequence). This CDR3 region has 12 residues. The CDR3 region is CASSPQGEKLFF. For the CDR3, the DNA is TGTGCCAGCAGCCCGCAGGGTGAAAAACTGTTTTTT. Based on the CDR3 plus reference TRBV5-4 and TRBJ1-4, the full variable domain is ETGVTQSPTHLIKTRGQQVTLRCSSQSGHNTVSWYQQALGQGPQFIFQYYREEENGRGNFPPRFSGLQFPNYSSELNVNALELDDSALYLCASSPQGEKLFFGSGTQLSVL.

J is TRBJ1-2 and V is TRBV4-2; 9 bases map to TRBD1. V gave up 2 bases and J gave up 6 bases; unmatched junction bases: 7. The CDR3 extends over 15 amino acids. Germline CDR1 LGHNA, CDR2 YNFKEQ. Here the CDR3 reads CASSQPDRGWDGYTF. The DNA of the CDR3 is TGTGCCAGCAGCCAACCCGACAGGGGGTGGGATGGCTACACCTTC.

CDR3 in amino acids: CASSPGQARTEAFF. The CDR3 bases are TGTGCCAGCAGTCCCGGACAGGCGAGGACTGAAGCTTTCTTT. This chain joins TRBV6-6 and TRBJ1-1, with 7 positions matching TRBD1. Per germline, CDR1 MNHNY and CDR2 SVGAGI (reference sequence). The ends lost 5 bases at V and 5 bases at J; junction bases unmatched: 8. CDR3 length equals 14 residues.

The chain uses TRBV28 and TRBJ2-5, with D possibly matching TRBD1 (6 bases). This CDR3 has 15 amino acids. V dropped 4 bases and J dropped 8 bases, with 20 bases sitting between them. Germline V lookup: CDR1 MDHEN, CDR2 SYDVKM. The chain's CDR3 is CASSSPGAGDHTQYF. The DNA for the CDR3 is TGTGCCAGCAGTTCCCCTGGGGCAGGGGATCATACCCAGTACTTC.

The J gene is TRBJ1-5, the V gene TRBV5-5; 7 bases agree with TRBD1. The germline V gene has CDR1 SGHKS and CDR2 YYEKEE (reference sequence). The CDR3 consists of 14 residues. With V trimmed by 4 bases and J by 0 bases, 1 base remained unmatched. This CDR3 reads CASSRDSSNQPQHF. CDR3 coding DNA: TGTGCCAGCAGCCGGGACAGTAGCAATCAGCCCCAGCATTTT.

DNA of the CDR3: TGTGCCAGCAGCCCCTTTGGAACAGGGTCACATGGCTACACCTTC. Translated: CASSPFGTGSHGYTF. V and J are TRBV7-2 and TRBJ1-2, with TRBD1 as a possible D gene (6 bases). Per germline, CDR1 SGHTA and CDR2 FQGNSA. This CDR3 has 15 amino acids. The germline V and J ends were trimmed by 5 bases and 6 bases, with 19 bases remaining between them.

The chain links TRBV18 to TRBJ1-5; the match to TRBD1 covers 7 bases. The CDR3 loop spans 15 amino acids. J was trimmed by 1 base and V by 0 bases; bases with no gene match: 0. The germline gives CDR1 KGHSH, CDR2 LQKENI. The CDR3 sequence: CASSPPGQSNQPQHF. DNA of the CDR3: TGTGCCAGCTCACCACCGGGACAGAGCAATCAGCCCCAGCATTTT.

The chain uses TRBV7-6 and TRBJ2-3; D uncertain. The CDR3 length is 14 residues. Germline V gives CDR1 SGHVS, CDR2 FNYEAQ. V shed 1 base and J shed 0 bases, with 5 bases lying between them. The CDR3 loop is CASSLGPSTDTQYF. Here the CDR3 DNA reads TGTGCCAGCAGCTTAGGGCCTAGCACAGATACGCAGTATTTT. The variable domain in full, with the rest retrieved from reference TRBV7-6 and TRBJ2-3, is GAGVSQSPRYKVTKRGQDVALRCDPISGHVSLYWYRQALGQGPEFLTYFNYEAQQDKSGLPNDRFSAERPEGSISTLTIQRTEQRDSAMYRCASSLGPSTDTQYFGPGTRLTVL.

The chain has TRBV2 and TRBJ2-1; 8 bases map to TRBD1. Germline V gene sequence: CDR1 SNHLY, CDR2 FYNNEI. CDR3 length: 13 amino acids. The trim removed 7 bases at V and 6 bases at J, leaving 5 bases unmatched. DNA for the CDR3: TGTGCCAGCAATGGACAGGGTAGCAATGAGCAGTTCTTC. Amino acids: CASNGQGSNEQFF.

V gene TRBV9 combines with J gene TRBJ2-3, with D uncertain. The CDR3 is 14 amino acids. Between the trimmed V and J ends, which lost 0 bases and 1 base, there was a span of 6 bases. Germline V gene sequence: CDR1 SGDLS, CDR2 YYNGEE. In nucleotides, the CDR3 is TGTGCCAGCAGCGTAGAAGCCGGCACAGATACGCAGTATTTT. This sequence encodes CASSVEAGTDTQYF. The full variable domain, in which reference TRBV9 and TRBJ2-3 provide the parts outside the CDR3, is DSGVTQTPKHLITATGQRVTLRCSPRSGDLSVYWYQQSLDQGLQFLIQYYNGEERAKGNILERFSAQQFPDLHSELNLSSLELGDSALYFCASSVEAGTDTQYFGPGTRLTVL.

This clone was observed once. The chain is built from TRBV4-1 and TRBJ2-3, with 10 bases lining up with TRBD2. The J segment lost 4 bases and the V segment lost 6 bases, leaving 13 bases of the junction unmatched. The CDR3 is 17 amino acids. Per the germline V gene, CDR1 is MGHRA and CDR2 is YSYEKL. The CDR3 protein is CASSYDPSGSGADTQYF. The CDR3 nucleotides read TGCGCCAGCAGTTACGATCCTAGCGGGAGTGGGGCAGATACGCAGTATTTT.